The next 12 T cell receptor beta chains were all read from a single sample in a study of blood T cell repertoires in COVID-19. Sequencing was performed with immunoSEQ multiplex PCR; in TCRdb, only in-frame clones are kept and a portion is missing. The sample lists 70,000 to 95,000 clones, around 80% seen once, with about 22% in the top ten. Sample: peripheral blood. Receptor source: a woman aged 45-65 years with acute or convalescent COVID-19.

This chain connects TRBV19 to TRBJ2-1; D is possibly TRBD1 (6 bases). This CDR3 contains 15 residues. V gave up 5 bases and J gave up 3 bases, with 14 bases separating them. Germline V gene sequence: CDR1 LNHDA, CDR2 SQIVND (reference sequence). The CDR3 loop reads CASSADRSFYNEQFF. The CDR3 nucleotides are TGTGCCAGTAGTGCCGACAGGAGCTTCTACAATGAGCAGTTCTTC.

V is TRBV5-1 and J is TRBJ2-7; a weak D match, TRBD2 (5 bases). The CDR3 covers 12 residues. Germline CDR1 reads SGHRS; CDR2 reads YFSETQ. Trimming left V 2 bases short and J 6 bases short, with 9 bases between. In nucleotides, the CDR3 is TGCGCCAGCAGCTTCGGGGAAACCGAGCAGTACTTC. The encoded protein is CASSFGETEQYF.

Only a few counts were recorded for this clone. The chain joins TRBV27 to TRBJ1-2, with D maybe TRBD1 (6 bases). Trimming left V 6 bases short and J 4 bases short, with 18 bases between. Germline V gives CDR1 MNHEY, CDR2 SMNVEV (reference sequence). The CDR3 is 15 amino acids. CDR3 in amino acids: CASSALGGASYGYTF. As DNA, the CDR3 is TGTGCCAGCAGCGCCCTAGGGGGGGCATCCTATGGCTACACCTTC.

The rearrangement joins TRBV6-4 to TRBJ2-1, with 10 nucleotides matching TRBD1. The junction had 9 bases not matched to a gene; V was cut back by 3 bases and J by 10 bases. This CDR3 contains 15 residues. The germline gives CDR1 MRHNA, CDR2 SNTAGT. The CDR3 is CASSERGQGVGEQFF. CDR3 nucleotide sequence: TGTGCCAGCAGTGAACGAGGACAGGGGGTAGGCGAGCAGTTCTTC.

The V and J genes are TRBV14 and TRBJ2-3, with TRBD2 matching over 11 bases. Looked up from germline, CDR1 is SGHDN and CDR2 is FVKESK. With V trimmed by 2 bases and J by 3 bases, 4 bases remained unmatched. The CDR3 has 16 residues. The CDR3 protein is CASSQRLAGKTDTQYF. The CDR3, as DNA: TGTGCCAGCAGCCAACGACTAGCGGGAAAGACAGATACGCAGTATTTT.

A single count supports this clone. This sequence joins TRBV9 and TRBJ2-1; TRBD2 matches 9 bases. With V trimmed by 3 bases and J by 2 bases, 3 bases remained unmatched. This CDR3 region has 15 residues. From germline, CDR1 is SGDLS and CDR2 YYNGEE. CDR3: CASSALAGAYNEQFF. Written as DNA, the CDR3 is TGTGCCAGCAGCGCGTTAGCGGGGGCCTACAATGAGCAGTTCTTC. The complete variable domain, with remaining parts taken from reference TRBV9 and TRBJ2-1, reads DSGVTQTPKHLITATGQRVTLRCSPRSGDLSVYWYQQSLDQGLQFLIQYYNGEERAKGNILERFSAQQFPDLHSELNLSSLELGDSALYFCASSALAGAYNEQFFGPGTRLTVL.

V gene TRBV28 combines with J gene TRBJ2-5; TRBD1 matches at 8 bases. The CDR3 spans 16 residues. The germline V gene encodes CDR1 MDHEN and CDR2 SYDVKM. V gave up 5 bases and J gave up 5 bases; unmatched junction bases: 13. The CDR3 reads CASSPWDRRLGETQYF. The CDR3 DNA reads as TGTGCCAGCAGTCCATGGGACAGGCGCTTAGGTGAGACCCAGTACTTC.

This chain uses TRBV27 with TRBJ1-6; D gene unclear. This CDR3 is 18 amino acids long. In germline, CDR1 is MNHEY, CDR2 SMNVEV (reference sequence). The ends were cut back, 3 bases at V and 7 bases at J, with 22 bases in the middle. The CDR3 DNA is TGTGCCAGCAGTTTGGTGGAGGGAACCCCACCGAGGAATTCACCCCTCCACTTT. This gives the protein CASSLVEGTPPRNSPLHF.

The genes are TRBV29-1 and TRBJ2-5; a possible D gene is TRBD1 (5 bases). Germline assignment: CDR1 SQVTM and CDR2 ANQGSEA. There are 13 residues in the CDR3. Trimming took off 4 bases at V and 1 base at J, with 10 bases between the two ends. This CDR3 is CSVARGGQETQYF. In DNA form, the CDR3 reads TGCAGCGTTGCAAGGGGTGGCCAAGAGACCCAGTACTTC.

The chain recombines TRBV27 with TRBJ1-1, with 8 nucleotides matching TRBD1. Germline V gene lookup returns CDR1 MNHEY and CDR2 SMNVEV (reference sequence). This CDR3 comprises 15 residues. V lost 4 bases and J lost 5; bases outside the gene matches: 9. The CDR3 coding sequence is TGTGCCAGCAGTTCCCGGACAGGGTCGGGGACTGAAGCTTTCTTT. Translated, it gives CASSSRTGSGTEAFF.

The CDR3 protein is CAWEGDRSINEKLFF. CDR3 nucleotide sequence: TGTGCCTGGGAGGGGGACAGGAGTATTAATGAAAAACTGTTTTTT. The chain recombines TRBV7-9 with TRBJ1-4; 8 nucleotides align to TRBD1. The CDR3 has 15 residues. Germline values: CDR1 SEHNR, CDR2 FQNEAQ (reference sequence). Trimming took 11 bases from V and 4 from J; bases not matched to a gene: 12.

V is TRBV12-3 or TRBV12-4 and J is TRBJ2-1; D remains ambiguous. The CDR3 spans 11 residues. V dropped 3 bases and J dropped 8 bases, with 5 bases sitting between them. The CDR3 region has the DNA TGTGCCAGCAGTTTTGGCTATGAGCAGTTCTTC. It encodes CASSFGYEQFF.